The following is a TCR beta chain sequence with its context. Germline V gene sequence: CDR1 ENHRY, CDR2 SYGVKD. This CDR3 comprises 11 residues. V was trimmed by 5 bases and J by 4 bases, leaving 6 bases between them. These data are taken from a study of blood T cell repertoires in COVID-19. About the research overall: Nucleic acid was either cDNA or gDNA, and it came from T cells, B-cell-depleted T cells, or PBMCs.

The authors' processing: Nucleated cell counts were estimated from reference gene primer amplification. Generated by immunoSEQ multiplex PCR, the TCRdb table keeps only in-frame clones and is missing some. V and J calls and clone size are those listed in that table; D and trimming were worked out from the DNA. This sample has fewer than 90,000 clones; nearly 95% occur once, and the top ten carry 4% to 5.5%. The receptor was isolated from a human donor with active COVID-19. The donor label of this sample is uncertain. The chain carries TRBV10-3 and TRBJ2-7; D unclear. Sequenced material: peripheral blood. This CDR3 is CAISMRYEQYF. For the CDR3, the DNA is TGTGCCATCAGTATGAGGTACGAGCAGTACTTC.